This T cell receptor beta chain was captured in a study of cytomegalovirus exposure and HLA in healthy donors. Study-level background: Assignment to the Caucasian-associated ancestry cluster applied to approximately 79% of the approximately 370 genotyped donors. Study outcomes and limitations: It was only CMV serostatus that was available as immune exposure information. There were over 150 TCR beta chains listed as cytomegalovirus-associated. There were a few CMV-associated chains whose specificity for CMV antigens was confirmed in vitro.

It was with 60 Vbeta and 13 Jbeta primers that the PCR ran. TCRdb keeps only in-frame clones here, not all; method: immunoSEQ multiplex PCR. The sample consists of 55,000 to 70,000 clones, about 74% of them appearing once. For this clone: Its cognate antigen is unknown.

V was trimmed by 2 bases and J by 4 bases, leaving 8 bases between them. The CDR3 length is 13 residues. Germline lookup yields CDR1 ENHRY and CDR2 SYGVKD. Sequenced: PBMCs. This chain uses TRBV10-3 with TRBJ1-2; tentative D call: TRBD1 (5 bases). This TCR was recovered from a woman aged 60-70 years in good health and CMV-seropositive. The CDR3 loop is CAISERGGYGYTF. As DNA, the CDR3 is TGTGCCATCAGTGAGCGCGGGGGCTATGGCTACACCTTC.